This T cell receptor beta chain was identified during a study of chemoradiotherapy in HPV16-positive cancers. Background on the study: Candidate HPV-specific T-cell clones and common TCR motifs came from functional assays in a couple of HPV16-positive patients.

A remark on this clone: Its antigen is unidentified.

This CDR3 comprises 15 residues. From germline, CDR1 is MDHEN and CDR2 SYDVKM. The J segment lost 7 bases and the V segment lost 5 bases, leaving 10 bases of the junction unmatched. Clones were read by immunoSEQ multiplex PCR, and TCRdb kept only the in-frame ones, dropping some. This sample has a few thousand clones; around 94% occur once, and the top ten carry roughly 3.5%. General study findings and limits: Non-HPV-specific T cells did not expand in tumors during treatment, whereas candidate HPV-specific clones and E7-related motifs did. HPV-responsive T-cell expansion during chemoradiotherapy was linked to improved recurrence-free survival in HPV16-positive patients.

This sequence was found in a human donor with HPV-associated anogenital cancer. The chain is built from TRBV28 and TRBJ2-5, with 10 nucleotides matching TRBD1. The specimen was tumor tissue, collected from a patient who underwent chemoradiotherapy. CDR3 protein: CASSPPGQGSGTQYF. The CDR3 nucleotides are TGTGCCAGCAGTCCCCCGGGACAGGGGTCGGGGACCCAGTACTTC.